The following is a T cell receptor (beta chain) sequence with its context. This record belongs to a study of T cells after yellow fever vaccination. Study-wide results and caveats: At day 0, almost all vaccine-responding clonotypes escaped detection in the sorted memory subsets.

Germline-derived CDR1 and CDR2 are MNHEY and SVGEGT. V lost 0 bases to trimming and J lost 3 bases; unmatched junction nucleotides: 4. This CDR3 region has 15 residues. MiXCR, run by TCRdb on the 5' RACE reads, gives a single entry per CDR3 protein. The data hold 25,000 to 35,000 distinct CDR3 sequences, with 5.5% to 8% observed a single time. The sample was PBMCs, either bulk or a sorted T-cell subset (CD4+, CD8+, memory, or dextramer-sorted; not recorded which), taken on the day of the yellow fever booster vaccination. This chain connects TRBV6-2 or TRBV6-3 to TRBJ2-7; 8 bases are a match to TRBD1. This receptor was identified in a young man who received the YFV17D yellow fever vaccine. CDR3 bases: TGTGCCAGCAGTTACTCGGCAGGGACAGGCTACGAGCAGTACTTC. Translating gives CASSYSAGTGYEQYF.